Listed below are T cell receptor beta chains from one sample, sequenced in a study of human T cells and chemical hapten exposure. TCRdb re-called the RACE reads with MiXCR, one entry per CDR3 protein. This table has a few hundred thousand distinct CDR3 sequences, about 6% appearing once. The sequencing used whole blood, collected in connection with sensitization to the hapten diphenylcyclopropenone (DPC). The receptors come from a woman aged 18-29 years with alopecia areata. Some clones in this sample may be carry-over from other donors' samples. Both conserved end residues are part of each CDR3. D genes are given only for firm matches. Where a row states a size, it is once, few, many or the class of an expanded clone; other rows omit it.

CDR3,DNA,J,size,V,D
CASSLRTQGLIGNEQFF,TGCGCCAGCAGCCTTCGAACACAGGGGTTAATAGGGAATGAGCAGTTCTTC,TRBJ2-1,many,TRBV4-3,TRBD1
CASSRDRVNGYTF,TGTGCCAGCAGCCGGGACAGGGTGAATGGCTACACCTTC,TRBJ1-2,-,TRBV7-9,TRBD1
CASSQGQRGGTDTQYF,TGTGCCAGCAGCCAAGGTCAGCGGGGGGGCACAGATACGCAGTATTTT,TRBJ2-3,-,TRBV3-1,TRBD2
CASSLSGQGTETQYF,TGTGCCAGCAGTTTATCAGGACAGGGGACAGAGACCCAGTACTTC,TRBJ2-5,-,TRBV28,TRBD1
CASSRVAGTGDEKLFF,TGTGCCAGCAGCCGAGTTGCGGGGACAGGGGATGAAAAACTGTTTTTT,TRBJ1-4,-,TRBV6-5,TRBD1
CASRDWSKANYGYTF,TGTGCCAGCAGAGATTGGTCAAAAGCTAACTATGGCTACACCTTC,TRBJ1-2,few,TRBV6-5,-
CASNAGTDTQYF,TGTGCCAGCAACGCGGGCACAGATACGCAGTATTTT,TRBJ2-3,-,TRBV2,-
CASSRLAGDSNEQFF,TGTGCCAGCAGCCGTCTAGCGGGGGATTCCAATGAGCAGTTCTTC,TRBJ2-1,-,TRBV3-1,TRBD2
CASSLDSGADTQYF,TGTGCCAGCAGCCTTGACTCGGGCGCAGATACGCAGTATTTT,TRBJ2-3,few,TRBV9,-
CASAYLGQGYGYTF,TGTGCCTCAGCCTACTTGGGGCAGGGATATGGCTACACCTTC,TRBJ1-2,many,TRBV6-1,-
CASSLSQGSGANVLTF,TGTGCCAGCAGCTTATCCCAGGGCTCCGGGGCCAACGTCCTGACTTTC,TRBJ2-6,few,TRBV7-6,-
CAISGGRRNEKLFF,TGTGCCATCAGTGGTGGAAGACGAAATGAAAAACTGTTTTTT,TRBJ1-4,-,TRBV10-3,-
CSDGTDSQFF,TGCAGCGATGGGACAGACAGCCAGTTCTTC,TRBJ2-1,few,TRBV29-1,TRBD1
CASSVRTPRNQPQHF,TGTGCCAGCAGCGTCCGGACACCGCGCAATCAGCCCCAGCATTTT,TRBJ1-5,many,TRBV7-8,-
CASSFYGNPGELFF,TGTGCCAGCAGTTTCTATGGGAACCCCGGGGAGCTGTTTTTT,TRBJ2-2,-,TRBV12-3/TRBV12-4,-
CASSQFVGQGSHEQYF,TGTGCCAGCAGCCAATTCGTCGGACAGGGGTCCCACGAGCAGTACTTC,TRBJ2-7,-,TRBV14,TRBD1
CASGLVLGPKFRQFF,TGTGCTAGTGGTTTGGTACTTGGACCCAAGTTTAGGCAGTTCTTC,TRBJ2-1,-,TRBV12-5,-
CASSDAGTVGYEQYF,TGTGCCAGCAGTGATGCCGGGACAGTAGGCTACGAGCAGTACTTC,TRBJ2-7,-,TRBV25-1,TRBD1
CASSYESVRTSTDTQYF,TGTGCCAGCAGTTATGAATCCGTGCGAACTAGCACAGATACGCAGTATTTT,TRBJ2-3,few,TRBV6-5,-
CASSLDGEYGYTF,TGTGCCAGCAGTTTAGATGGGGAGTATGGCTACACCTTC,TRBJ1-2,many,TRBV12-3/TRBV12-4,-
CASSYAGPRVEQYF,TGTGCCAGCAGCTATGCGGGGCCCAGGGTTGAGCAGTACTTC,TRBJ2-7,few,TRBV5-6,-
CSARGPRNTEAFF,TGCAGTGCTAGGGGCCCGAGGAACACTGAAGCTTTCTTT,TRBJ1-1,few,TRBV20-1,-
CASSLMGQLNTEAFF,TGTGCCAGCAGTTTAATGGGACAGTTGAACACTGAAGCTTTCTTT,TRBJ1-1,many,TRBV12-3/TRBV12-4,TRBD1
CASNSWGKNYGYTF,TGTGCCAGCAATAGTTGGGGTAAAAACTATGGCTACACCTTC,TRBJ1-2,many,TRBV9,-
CASSSHGGYEQYF,TGTGCCAGCAGCTCTCATGGGGGGTACGAGCAGTACTTC,TRBJ2-7,few,TRBV7-9,-
CSVEVALYGYTF,TGCAGCGTTGAAGTAGCCCTCTATGGCTACACCTTC,TRBJ1-2,-,TRBV29-1,-
CASSAGTGSYEQYF,TGTGCCAGCAGCGCCGGGACAGGGAGCTACGAGCAGTACTTC,TRBJ2-7,many,TRBV7-9,TRBD1
CASSVVPSWNTEAFF,TGTGCCAGCAGCGTAGTTCCCTCTTGGAACACTGAAGCTTTCTTT,TRBJ1-1,few,TRBV9,-
CASSRDGFYEQYF,TGCGCCAGCAGCCGGGACGGATTCTACGAGCAGTACTTC,TRBJ2-7,many,TRBV5-1,-
CASSEVSGRGNQPQHF,TGTGCCAGCAGTGAAGTCAGCGGGAGGGGGAATCAGCCCCAGCATTTT,TRBJ1-5,many,TRBV6-1,-
CATSRDIGGQEKLFF,TGTGCCACCAGCAGAGATATCGGGGGGCAGGAAAAACTGTTTTTT,TRBJ1-4,-,TRBV15,-
CASSRQGLYEQYF,TGTGCCAGCAGTCGACAGGGTCTCTACGAGCAGTACTTC,TRBJ2-7,few,TRBV12-3/TRBV12-4,TRBD1
CASSPQSLQQETQYF,TGTGCCAGCAGTCCCCAGTCTCTGCAGCAAGAGACCCAGTACTTC,TRBJ2-5,few,TRBV12-3/TRBV12-4,-
CASSLGSVNTEAFF,TGTGCCAGCAGCTTAGGGTCAGTCAACACTGAAGCTTTCTTT,TRBJ1-1,-,TRBV7-2,-